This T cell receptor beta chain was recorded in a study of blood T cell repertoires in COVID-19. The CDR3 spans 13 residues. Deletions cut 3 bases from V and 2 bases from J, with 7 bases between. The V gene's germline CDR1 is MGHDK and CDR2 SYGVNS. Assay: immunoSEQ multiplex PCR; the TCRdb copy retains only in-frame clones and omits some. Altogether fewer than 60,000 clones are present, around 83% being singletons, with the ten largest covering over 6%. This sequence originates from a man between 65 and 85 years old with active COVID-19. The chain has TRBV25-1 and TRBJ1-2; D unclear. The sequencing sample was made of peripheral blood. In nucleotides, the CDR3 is TGTGCCAGCAGTGAGACGGGGAACTATGGCTACACCTTC. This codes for CASSETGNYGYTF.